Shown below are 4 T cell receptor beta chains from a single sample sequenced in a study of TIL therapy for anti-PD-1-resistant metastatic lung cancer. The immunoSEQ assay was v3. Using immunoSEQ multiplex PCR, the repertoire was profiled, and TCRdb retains in-frame clones only, with some absent. The data hold 15,000 to 20,000 clones, with roughly 85% observed a single time. Sample time point: pre-treatment sample, taken before nivolumab and TIL therapy. Sequenced material: blood, taken at baseline. These receptors all stem from a person aged 25-85 years with non-small cell lung cancer.

This clone was found a few times. The chain is built from TRBV6-5 and TRBJ1-2, with D tentatively TRBD1 (5 bases). The CDR3 totals 12 residues. Germline V gene data show CDR1 as MNHEY and CDR2 as SVGAGI. Trimming removed 4 bases from V and 7 bases from J, with 10 bases in between. The CDR3 loop reads CASSSPGGGYTF. Here the CDR3 DNA reads TGTGCCAGCAGTTCCCCGGGGGGTGGCTACACCTTC.

V gene TRBV7-2 combines with J gene TRBJ1-4; TRBD1 aligns across 10 bases. Germline assignment: CDR1 SGHTA and CDR2 FQGNSA. There are 15 residues in the CDR3. The V and J ends lost 3 bases and 7 bases, in that order; junction bases with no gene match: 5. CDR3: CASSFWDRGREKLFF. The CDR3 DNA sequence: TGTGCCAGCAGCTTCTGGGACAGGGGACGTGAAAAACTGTTTTTT.

The chain couples TRBV6-5 to TRBJ1-5; 7 positions agree with TRBD1. The V gene's germline CDR1 is MNHEY and CDR2 SVGAGI. The CDR3 is made up of 15 amino acids. Germline trimming cut 2 bases from V and 5 bases from J; bases unmatched to any gene: 6. The CDR3 DNA reads TGTGCCAGCAGTTACAGACAGGGAGGGGATCAGCCCCAGCATTTT. Residues: CASSYRQGGDQPQHF.

J is TRBJ2-2 and V is TRBV21-1; the table gives TRBD1 as D, unverified against the DNA. TRBV21-1 constitutes a pseudogene. The CDR3 is made up of 13 amino acids. The CDR3 DNA reads as TGTGCCAGCAAAGGGGACAGTAAAGGAGGGCTGTTTTTT. It specifies CASKGDSKGGLFF.